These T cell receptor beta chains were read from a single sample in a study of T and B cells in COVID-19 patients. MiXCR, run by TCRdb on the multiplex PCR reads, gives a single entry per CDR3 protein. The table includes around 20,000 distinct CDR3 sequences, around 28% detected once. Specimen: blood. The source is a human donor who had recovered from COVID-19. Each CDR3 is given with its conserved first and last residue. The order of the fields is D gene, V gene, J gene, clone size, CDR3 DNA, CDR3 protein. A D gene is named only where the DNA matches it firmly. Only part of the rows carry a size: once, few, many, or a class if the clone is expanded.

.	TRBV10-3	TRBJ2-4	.	TGTGCCATCAGTGAGGAGGGGGCCAAAAACATTCAGTACTTC	CAISEEGAKNIQYF
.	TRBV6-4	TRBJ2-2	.	TGTGCCAGCAGTGAAGGGATGGGGGAGCTGTTTTTT	CASSEGMGELFF
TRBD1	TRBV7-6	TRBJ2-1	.	TGTGCCAGCAGTCCCGGACAGGCCCTATACAATGAGCAGTTCTTC	CASSPGQALYNEQFF
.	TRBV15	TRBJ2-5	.	TGTGCCACCAGCAACCTAGTAGGTCGAGAGACCCAGTACTTC	CATSNLVGRETQYF
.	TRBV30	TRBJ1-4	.	TGTGCCTGGAGTGTAGGGGGGGCCGCAACTAATGAAAAACTGTTTTTT	CAWSVGGAATNEKLFF
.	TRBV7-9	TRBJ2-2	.	TGTGCCAGCAGCTTAGGAGAAACCGGGGAGCTGTTTTTT	CASSLGETGELFF
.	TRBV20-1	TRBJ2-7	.	TGCAGTGCTAGAGATTTTCGAACCGACGAGCAGTACTTC	CSARDFRTDEQYF
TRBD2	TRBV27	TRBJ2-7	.	TGTGCCAGCAGTTTATCTTCTAGCGGGAGGAGATACGAGCAGTACTTC	CASSLSSSGRRYEQYF
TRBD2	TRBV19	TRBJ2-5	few	TGTGCCAGTAGTACCTCCGGGCGGGGGTACCAAGAGACCCAGTACTTC	CASSTSGRGYQETQYF
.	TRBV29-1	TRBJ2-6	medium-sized	TGCAGCGTTGTTGGAGGGGCGCCAGGGGCCAACGTCCTGACTTTC	CSVVGGAPGANVLTF
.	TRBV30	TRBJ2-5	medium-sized	TGTGCCTGGAGTGTGAAGGGGGGGCAGACCCAGTACTTC	CAWSVKGGQTQYF
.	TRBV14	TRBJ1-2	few	TGTGCCAGCAGCCAAGGAGTCTATGGCTACACCTTC	CASSQGVYGYTF
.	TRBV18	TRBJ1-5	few	TGTGCCAGCTCACCGGAGGGCAATCAGCCCCAGCATTTT	CASSPEGNQPQHF
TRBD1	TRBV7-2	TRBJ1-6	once	TGTGCCAGCAGCACTGGACAGGTTGGGGATTCACCCCTCCACTTT	CASSTGQVGDSPLHF
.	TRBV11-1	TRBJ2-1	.	TGTGCCAGCAGCTTAGATGGAAGCAGTTACAATGAGCAGTTCTTC	CASSLDGSSYNEQFF
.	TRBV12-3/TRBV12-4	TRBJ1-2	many	TGTGCCAGCAGTCGGGGGACAAGCTCGGATGGCTACACCTTC	CASSRGTSSDGYTF
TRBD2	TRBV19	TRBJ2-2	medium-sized	TGTGCCAGTACCCTCGGGGGGTGGACCGGGGAGCTGTTTTTT	CASTLGGWTGELFF
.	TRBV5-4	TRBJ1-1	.	TGTGCCAGCAACCTCCAAGGGGCCTCGGGCACTGAAGCTTTCTTT	CASNLQGASGTEAFF
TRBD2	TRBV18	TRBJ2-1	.	TGTGCCAGCTCACCAGGACTAGCGGGAGGGAGCTCCTACAATGAGCAGTTCTTC	CASSPGLAGGSSYNEQFF
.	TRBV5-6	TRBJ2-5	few	TGTGCCAGCAGCTTGTCCAGGGGCCACCAAGAGACCCAGTACTTC	CASSLSRGHQETQYF
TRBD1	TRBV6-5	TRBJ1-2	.	TGTGCCAGCAGTCGGACAGGGGATGAATATGGCTACACCTTC	CASSRTGDEYGYTF
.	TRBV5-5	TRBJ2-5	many	TGTGCCAGCAGAGAGAGGAACGCCATAGCGGAGACCCAGTACTTC	CASRERNAIAETQYF
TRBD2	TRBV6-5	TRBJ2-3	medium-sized	TGTGCCAGCAGTTACTCGGGCGGGAGGACAGATACGCAGTATTTT	CASSYSGGRTDTQYF
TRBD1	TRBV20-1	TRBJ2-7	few	TGCAGTGCACCCCCGGCAGGGGGCAGGTCCTACGAGCAGTACTTC	CSAPPAGGRSYEQYF
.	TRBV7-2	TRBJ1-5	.	TGTGCCAGCAGCTCCCGGGGTCGTCAGCCCCAGCATTTT	CASSSRGRQPQHF
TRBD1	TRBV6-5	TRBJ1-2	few	TGTGCCAGCAGTGCGCGGGACAGGAGTAACTATGGCTACACCTTC	CASSARDRSNYGYTF
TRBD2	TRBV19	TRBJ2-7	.	TGTGCCAGTAGTATGAGACTAGCGGCACGTAGGGGCGAGCAGTACTTC	CASSMRLAARRGEQYF
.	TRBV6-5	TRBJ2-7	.	TGTGCCAGCAGTTACTCTGAAGGTGGGTACGAGCAGTACTTC	CASSYSEGGYEQYF
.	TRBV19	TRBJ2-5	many	TGTGCCAGTAGCCAGATGTGGTCGGGAGAGACCCAGTACTTC	CASSQMWSGETQYF
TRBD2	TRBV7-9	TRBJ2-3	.	TGTGCCAGCAACCCTAGCGGTACTTACACAGATACGCAGTATTTT	CASNPSGTYTDTQYF
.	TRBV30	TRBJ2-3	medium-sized	TGTGCCTGGAGCCCCTCCACAGATACGCAGTATTTT	CAWSPSTDTQYF
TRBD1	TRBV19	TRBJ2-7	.	TGTGCCAGTAGTAGACAGGGGGGCTTCTACGAGCAGTACTTC	CASSRQGGFYEQYF
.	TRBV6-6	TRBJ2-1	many	TGTGCCAGCAGTTTGGACCCTTACAATGAGCAGTTCTTC	CASSLDPYNEQFF
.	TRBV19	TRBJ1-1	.	TGTGCCAGTAGTATAGACTTAATTGGGACGGCCGAAGCTTTCTTT	CASSIDLIGTAEAFF
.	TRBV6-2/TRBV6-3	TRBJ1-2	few	TGTGCCAGCTCTCCGGCGGCGTTTTATGGCTACACCTTC	CASSPAAFYGYTF
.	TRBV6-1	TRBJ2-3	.	TGTGCCAGCCCGCCGGGGCCCCCAAATACGCAGTATTTT	CASPPGPPNTQYF
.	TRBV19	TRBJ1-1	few	TGTGCCAGTAAGCAGGGTTCGAATGAAGCTTTCTTT	CASKQGSNEAFF
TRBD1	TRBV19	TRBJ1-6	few	TGTGCCAGTAGTATCCCGGGACAGGGTGTCAGCGGGCATTCACCCCTCCACTTT	CASSIPGQGVSGHSPLHF
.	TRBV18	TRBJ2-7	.	TGTGCCAGCTCACCTCCAGGACAGCTCTACGAGCAGTACTTC	CASSPPGQLYEQYF
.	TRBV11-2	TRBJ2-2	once	TGTGCCAGCAGCTTTGGCAAGGAGGGCGGGGAGCTGTTTTTT	CASSFGKEGGELFF
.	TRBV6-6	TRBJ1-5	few	TGTGCCAGCAGTCAAGGAGCTAGCAATCAGCCCCAGCATTTT	CASSQGASNQPQHF